Below are 2 T cell receptor beta chains sequenced from a single sample in a study of tumor-infiltrating lymphocytes in oesophageal squamous cell carcinoma. TCRdb reprocessed the PCR reads via MiXCR and lists one record per CDR3 protein. In the table there are about 11,000 distinct CDR3 sequences, roughly half of which are singletons. The specimen was esophageal tumor tissue. Every receptor here comes from a female donor with esophageal squamous cell carcinoma.

This clonotype has a count of ten or more. The chain couples TRBV5-1 to TRBJ2-1; 11 bases agree with TRBD2. In germline, CDR1 is SGHRS, CDR2 YFSETQ. The CDR3 is made up of 16 amino acids. The V segment lost 3 bases and the J segment 8 bases; nucleotides outside the gene matches: 10. CDR3 nucleotide sequence: TGCGCCAGCAGCTCGGGGACTAGCGGCCGCTGGGATGAGCAGTTCTTC. It specifies CASSSGTSGRWDEQFF.

This clonotype was counted between two and nine times. This chain links TRBV4-2 with TRBJ1-4, with a weak D call TRBD1 (5 bases). Germline CDR1 reads LGHNA; CDR2 reads YNFKEQ. Trimming took off 7 bases at V and 7 bases at J, with 16 bases between the two ends. CDR3 length: 14 amino acids. CDR3 loop: CASTLEHGAEKLFF. For the CDR3, the DNA is TGTGCCAGCACCCTAGAACATGGGGCTGAAAAACTGTTTTTT.